The sequence of this T cell receptor beta chain was determined in a study of OX40 agonist ivuxolimab in advanced cancers. Across the whole study: Clinicians treated patients with ivuxolimab, an agonistic anti-OX40 (CD134) antibody. Three individuals attained partial responses, comprising one hepatocellular carcinoma case and two cutaneous melanoma cases. General study points: Still undetermined is the antigen specificity of the expanded peripheral T cells. Some patients without response likewise showed low normalized clonal expansion.

Points on this clone: No antigen is known for it.

The CDR3 consists of 14 residues. Losses at the gene ends were 6 bases for V and 3 bases for J; bases not matched to a gene: 8. Germline CDR1 SEHNR, CDR2 FQNEAQ (reference sequence). TCRdb's table, derived via immunoSEQ multiplex PCR, lists solely in-frame clones and lacks some. The table includes around 76,000 clones, 85% to 90% detected once. Here the sequenced sample was CD4+ or CD8+ T cells sorted from blood, taken in a trial of the OX40 agonist ivuxolimab. V usage is TRBV7-9 and J usage is TRBJ2-7, with TRBD2 matching over 7 bases. This receptor was taken from an adult with an advanced solid tumor such as melanoma, head and neck, liver or kidney cancer. CDR3 protein: CASSSSGIGYEQYF. CDR3 nucleotides: TGTGCCAGCAGTTCGAGCGGGATAGGCTACGAGCAGTACTTC.